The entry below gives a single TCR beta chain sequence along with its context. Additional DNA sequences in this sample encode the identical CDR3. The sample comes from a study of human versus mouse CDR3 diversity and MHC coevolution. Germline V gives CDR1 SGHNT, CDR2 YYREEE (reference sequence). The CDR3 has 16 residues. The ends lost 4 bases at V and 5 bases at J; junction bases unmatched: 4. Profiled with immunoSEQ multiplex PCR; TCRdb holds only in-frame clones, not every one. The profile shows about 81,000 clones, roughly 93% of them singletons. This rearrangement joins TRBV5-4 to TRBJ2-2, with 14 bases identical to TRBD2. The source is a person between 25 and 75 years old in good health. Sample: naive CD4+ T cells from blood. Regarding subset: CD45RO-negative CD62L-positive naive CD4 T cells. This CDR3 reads CASSLGLAGGTGELFF. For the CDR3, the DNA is TGTGCCAGCAGCCTCGGACTAGCGGGAGGAACCGGGGAGCTGTTTTTT.